This T cell receptor (beta chain) was captured by sequencing in a study of T cell changes during pregnancy in multiple sclerosis. CDR1 and CDR2 (germline): MNHEY, SMNVEV (reference sequence). There are 15 residues in the CDR3. Trimming left V 8 bases short and J 1 base short, with 18 bases between. The method was immunoSEQ multiplex PCR; TCRdb's version includes in-frame clones alone and lacks a portion of them. Of around 63,000 clones in the sample, approximately 92% were seen once. The chain is built from TRBV27 and TRBJ2-7, with a tentative D call TRBD2 (6 bases). Sequenced material: CD8+ T cells from peripheral blood mononuclear cells, taken in the third trimester of pregnancy. This clonotype was sampled from a female donor in good health, enrolled as a control in a pregnancy study. DNA for the CDR3: TGTGCCAGCCTCCCGATCGCTAGCGCTTCCTACGAGCAGTACTTC. Encoded protein: CASLPIASASYEQYF.